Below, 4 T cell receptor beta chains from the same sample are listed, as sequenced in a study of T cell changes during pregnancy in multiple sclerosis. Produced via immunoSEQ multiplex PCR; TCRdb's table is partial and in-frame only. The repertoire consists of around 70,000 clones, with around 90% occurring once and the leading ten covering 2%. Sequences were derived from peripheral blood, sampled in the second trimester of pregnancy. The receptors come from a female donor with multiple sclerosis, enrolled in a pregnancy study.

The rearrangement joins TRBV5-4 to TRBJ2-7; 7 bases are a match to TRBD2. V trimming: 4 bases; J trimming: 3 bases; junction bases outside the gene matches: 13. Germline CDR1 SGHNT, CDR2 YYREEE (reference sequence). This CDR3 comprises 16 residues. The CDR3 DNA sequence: TGTGCCAGCAGCGTATTGGCGGGGGTGGAACGCTACGAGCAGTACTTC. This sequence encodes CASSVLAGVERYEQYF.

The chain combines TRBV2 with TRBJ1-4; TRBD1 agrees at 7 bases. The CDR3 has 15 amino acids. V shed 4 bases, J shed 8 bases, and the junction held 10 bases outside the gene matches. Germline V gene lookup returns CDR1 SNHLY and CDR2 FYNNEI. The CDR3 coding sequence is TGTGCCAGCAGTGTAGACAGGGCGAGCGGGGAAAAACTGTTTTTT. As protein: CASSVDRASGEKLFF.

DNA for the CDR3: TGTGCCAGCAGCCCGGGACTGTTCAACAATGAGCAGTTCTTC. It yields the protein CASSPGLFNNEQFF. The chain links TRBV28 to TRBJ2-1, with D maybe TRBD2 (6 bases). V lost 6 bases and J 5 bases, leaving 14 bases between the germline ends. This CDR3 has 14 amino acids. Germline CDR1 is MDHEN and CDR2 is SYDVKM.

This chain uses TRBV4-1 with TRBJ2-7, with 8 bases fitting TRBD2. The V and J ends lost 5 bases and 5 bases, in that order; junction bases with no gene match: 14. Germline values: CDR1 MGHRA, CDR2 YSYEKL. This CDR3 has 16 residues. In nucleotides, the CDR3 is TGCGCCAGCAGCTCAAGGCCAAGCGGGAGTAGACACGAGCAGTACTTC. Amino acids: CASSSRPSGSRHEQYF.